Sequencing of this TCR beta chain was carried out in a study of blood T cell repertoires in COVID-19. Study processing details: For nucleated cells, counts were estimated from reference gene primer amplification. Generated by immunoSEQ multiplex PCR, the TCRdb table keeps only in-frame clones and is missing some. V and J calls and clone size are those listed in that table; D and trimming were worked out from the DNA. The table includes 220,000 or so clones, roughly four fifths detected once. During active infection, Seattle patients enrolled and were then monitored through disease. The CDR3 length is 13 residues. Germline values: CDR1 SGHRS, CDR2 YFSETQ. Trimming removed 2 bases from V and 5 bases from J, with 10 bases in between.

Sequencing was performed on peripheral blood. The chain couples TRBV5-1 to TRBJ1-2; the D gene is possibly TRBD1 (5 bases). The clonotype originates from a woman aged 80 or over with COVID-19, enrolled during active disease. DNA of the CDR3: TGCGCCAGCAGCTTAGGGGAGGTATATGGCTACACCTTC. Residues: CASSLGEVYGYTF.